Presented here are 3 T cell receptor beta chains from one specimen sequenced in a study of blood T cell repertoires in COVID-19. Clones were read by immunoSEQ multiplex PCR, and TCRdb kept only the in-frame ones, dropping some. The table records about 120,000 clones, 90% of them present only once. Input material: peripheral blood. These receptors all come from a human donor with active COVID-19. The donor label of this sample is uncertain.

This CDR3 reads CASSYLVNQPQHF. For the CDR3, the DNA is TGTGCCAGCAGTTACCTAGTTAATCAGCCCCAGCATTTT. This chain uses TRBV6-5 with TRBJ1-5; D is unclear. The germline gives CDR1 MNHEY, CDR2 SVGAGI. The germline V and J ends were trimmed by 2 bases and 4 bases, with 6 bases remaining between them. The CDR3 is 13 amino acids.

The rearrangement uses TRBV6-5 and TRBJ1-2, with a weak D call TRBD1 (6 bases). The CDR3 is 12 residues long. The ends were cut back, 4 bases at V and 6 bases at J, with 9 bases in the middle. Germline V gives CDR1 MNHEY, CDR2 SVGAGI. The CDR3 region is CASSSTGNGYTF. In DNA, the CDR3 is TGTGCCAGCAGTTCCACAGGGAATGGCTACACCTTC.

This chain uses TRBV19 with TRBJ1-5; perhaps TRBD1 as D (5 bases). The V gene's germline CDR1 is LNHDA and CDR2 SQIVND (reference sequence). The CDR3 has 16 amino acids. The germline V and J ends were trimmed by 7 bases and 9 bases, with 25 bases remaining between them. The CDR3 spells CASTSMAADLGGPQHF. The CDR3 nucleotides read TGTGCCAGTACCTCTATGGCGGCAGACCTCGGGGGGCCCCAGCATTTT.